Below are 23 T cell receptor beta chains sequenced from a single sample in a study of cytomegalovirus exposure and HLA in healthy donors. The PCR used 60 Vbeta and 13 Jbeta primers. The protocol was immunoSEQ multiplex PCR, while the TCRdb copy is restricted to in-frame clones and leaves out a portion. The sample lists about 160,000 clones, roughly 80% occurring once. The specimen sequenced was PBMCs. The receptor set was obtained from a man aged 50-59 years in good health and CMV-seropositive.

The chain links TRBV5-1 to TRBJ2-7; 8 bases fit TRBD2. This CDR3 is 15 amino acids long. Germline-derived CDR1 and CDR2 are SGHRS and YFSETQ. V lost 4 bases to trimming and J lost 4 bases; unmatched junction nucleotides: 10. The CDR3 spells CASSLRGTSQYEQYF. The DNA of the CDR3 is TGCGCCAGCAGCCTACGCGGGACTAGTCAGTACGAGCAGTACTTC.

The chain links TRBV7-9 to TRBJ1-4; TRBD1 aligns across 8 bases. This CDR3 comprises 15 residues. CDR1 SEHNR and CDR2 FQNEAQ come from the germline V gene (reference sequence). Unmatched junction bases numbered 8, after V lost 4 bases and J lost 7 bases. CDR3 residues: CASSSSRTGTEKLFF. The CDR3 nucleotides are TGTGCCAGCAGCTCTAGCAGGACAGGGACTGAAAAACTGTTTTTT. The complete variable domain, with remaining parts taken from reference TRBV7-9 and TRBJ1-4, reads DTGVSQNPRHKITKRGQNVTFRCDPISEHNRLYWYRQTLGQGPEFLTYFQNEAQLEKSRLLSDRFSAERPKGSFSTLEIQRTEQGDSAMYLCASSSSRTGTEKLFFGSGTQLSVL.

A few counts support this clone. This chain joins TRBV4-1 and TRBJ2-1; perhaps TRBD1 as D (6 bases). From germline, CDR1 is MGHRA and CDR2 YSYEKL. CDR3 length equals 15 residues. Trimming shortened V by 0 bases and J by 6 bases, and 12 bases separated the two germline ends. The CDR3 sequence is CASSQEGRGINEQFF. The DNA of the CDR3 is TGCGCCAGCAGCCAAGAGGGTAGGGGGATCAATGAGCAGTTCTTC.

The chain recombines TRBV15 with TRBJ2-7, with 10 nucleotides matching TRBD2. The CDR3 covers 14 residues. Germline lookup yields CDR1 LNHNV and CDR2 YYDKDF (reference sequence). V lost 2 bases to trimming and J lost 5 bases; unmatched junction nucleotides: 3. The CDR3 sequence is CATSRPGTSDEQYF. CDR3 coding DNA: TGTGCCACCAGCAGACCCGGGACTAGCGACGAGCAGTACTTC.

This clone was detected a few times. The chain's CDR3 is CASNAGGREQYF. For the CDR3, the DNA is TGTGCCAGCAATGCGGGGGGGCGTGAGCAGTACTTC. The V call is TRBV27, the J call TRBJ2-7, with 9 bases that match TRBD2. Germline assignment: CDR1 MNHEY and CDR2 SMNVEV (reference sequence). V trimming: 7 bases; J trimming: 7 bases; junction bases outside the gene matches: 5. This CDR3 spans 12 amino acids.

In its sample, this clone was seen once. The rearrangement joins TRBV5-8 to TRBJ2-5; 7 bases match TRBD2. V trimming: 1 base; J trimming: 3 bases; junction bases outside the gene matches: 0. Germline V gene data show CDR1 as SGHTS and CDR2 as YDEGEE. The CDR3 extends over 13 amino acids. The CDR3 here is CASSLSGEETQYF. The DNA for the CDR3 is TGTGCCAGCAGCTTGAGCGGGGAAGAGACCCAGTACTTC.

For this clone: This same CDR3 is encoded by further DNA sequences in the sample. The chain is built from TRBV4-2 and TRBJ1-4; perhaps TRBD1 as D (5 bases). Germline CDR1 is LGHNA and CDR2 is YNFKEQ. The CDR3 is made up of 15 amino acids. V was pared by 0 bases and J by 5 bases, with 10 bases between. The CDR3 loop reads CASSQEGQGNEKLFF. The CDR3 DNA sequence: TGTGCCAGCAGCCAAGAAGGCCAGGGAAATGAAAAACTGTTTTTT.

This chain connects TRBV7-2 to TRBJ1-6, with unresolved D. Germline V gene data show CDR1 as SGHTA and CDR2 as FQGNSA. CDR3 length: 14 residues. With 3 bases removed from V and 7 bases from J, the gap between germline ends came to 10 bases. The CDR3 sequence is CASSLLQLNSPLHF. The DNA for the CDR3 is TGTGCCAGCAGCTTGCTACAGCTGAATTCACCCCTCCACTTT.

The sample holds a few counts of this clone. V and J are TRBV2 and TRBJ1-5, with TRBD1 matching over 7 bases. V shed 7 bases and J 6 bases; nucleotides not matched to a gene: 6. Germline V gene sequence: CDR1 SNHLY, CDR2 FYNNEI. This CDR3 region has 13 residues. Written as DNA, the CDR3 is TGTGCCAGCACTGAGACAGGGTTTCAGCCCCAGCATTTT. It translates to CASTETGFQPQHF.

V is TRBV5-4 and J is TRBJ2-1; TRBD1 aligns across 12 bases. J lost 8 bases, V lost 0 bases, and 3 bases had no gene match. This CDR3 contains 15 residues. Germline CDR1 SGHNT, CDR2 YYREEE (reference sequence). The CDR3 loop is CASSLAGTGGHEQFF. The CDR3, as DNA: TGTGCCAGCAGCTTGGCCGGGACAGGGGGCCATGAGCAGTTCTTC.

The chain is built from TRBV7-6 and TRBJ2-2; 7 bases agree with TRBD1. Germline V CDR1 and CDR2: SGHVS, FNYEAQ. V was pared by 5 bases and J by 4 bases, with 16 bases of the junction left unmatched. The CDR3 totals 18 residues. The DNA for the CDR3 is TGTGCCAGCAGCCATGGGACAGAGCATGGTCAATTCACCGGGGAGCTGTTTTTT. Translated, it gives CASSHGTEHGQFTGELFF.

The rearrangement links TRBV7-6 to TRBJ2-3, with D possibly being TRBD2 (5 bases). Trimming cost V 5 bases and J 3 bases, with 18 bases left between them. The germline V gene encodes CDR1 SGHVS and CDR2 FNYEAQ. This CDR3 has 16 residues. The CDR3 nucleotides are TGTGCCAGCAGCCTACCGAGGCATGGAGGAACAGATACGCAGTATTTT. Translation: CASSLPRHGGTDTQYF.

This clone was picked up a small number of times. The chain employs TRBV4-3 and TRBJ2-3, with TRBD2 matching over 10 bases. Germline V gene sequence: CDR1 LGHNA, CDR2 YSLEER. Trimming at V came to 1 base and at J to 2 bases, leaving 3 bases not matched to a gene. The CDR3 is 16 residues long. CDR3: CASSQVSGGHTDTQYF. CDR3 nucleotides: TGCGCCAGCAGCCAAGTTAGCGGGGGGCACACAGATACGCAGTATTTT.

This clone was seen a single time. The V gene is TRBV5-1, the J gene TRBJ1-1; TRBD1 matches 10 bases. The CDR3 covers 15 residues. Looked up from germline, CDR1 is SGHRS and CDR2 is YFSETQ. The ends lost 7 bases at V and 4 bases at J; junction bases unmatched: 10. The CDR3 DNA sequence: TGCGCCAGCGCTAAACTGGACAGGGGGAGCACTGAAGCTTTCTTT. As protein: CASAKLDRGSTEAFF. The full variable domain, completed using reference TRBV5-1 and TRBJ1-1, is KAGVTQTPRYLIKTRGQQVTLSCSPISGHRSVSWYQQTPGQGLQFLFEYFSETQRNKGNFPGRFSGRQFSNSRSEMNVSTLELGDSALYLCASAKLDRGSTEAFFGQGTRLTVV.

V and J are TRBV10-2 and TRBJ1-6; perhaps TRBD1 as D (6 bases). CDR3 length: 13 residues. Germline values: CDR1 WSHSY, CDR2 SAAADI. Trimming left V 7 bases short and J 7 bases short, with 11 bases between. As DNA, the CDR3 is TGCGCCAGCACCGTTACAGGGAATTCACCCCTCCACTTT. As protein: CASTVTGNSPLHF.

The gene calls are TRBV15 and TRBJ2-3, with 10 bases aligning to TRBD2. The germline V gene encodes CDR1 LNHNV and CDR2 YYDKDF (reference sequence). Losses at the gene ends were 5 bases for V and 5 bases for J; bases not matched to a gene: 7. This CDR3 contains 15 residues. In DNA form, the CDR3 reads TGTGCCACCAGCGCGCTAGCGGGGGATAGAGATACGCAGTATTTT. The encoded protein is CATSALAGDRDTQYF.

The chain combines TRBV27 with TRBJ2-7; 7 bases match TRBD2. The CDR3 sequence is 15 residues long. V dropped 2 bases and J dropped 2; count of bases not matched to a gene: 6. Germline V CDR1 and CDR2: MNHEY, SMNVEV (reference sequence). CDR3 region: CASSLIGLAAYEQYF. The CDR3 nucleotides are TGTGCCAGCAGTTTAATTGGGCTAGCGGCCTACGAGCAGTACTTC.

The CDR3 region has the DNA TGTGCCATCAGTCCCCATCTTTCGAACGAGCAGTACTTC. Its protein product is CAISPHLSNEQYF. The V gene is TRBV10-3, the J gene TRBJ2-5; D is uncertain. The J call is doubtful: the DNA matches TRBJ2-7 better. Germline CDR1 and CDR2: ENHRY and SYGVKD. The CDR3 spans 13 residues.

The genes are TRBV6-1 and TRBJ2-1; 8 positions agree with TRBD2. V was clipped by 4 bases and J by 5 bases; unmatched bases: 10. Germline V CDR1 and CDR2: MNHNS, SASEGT. This CDR3 contains 16 residues. CDR3 DNA sequence: TGTGCCAGCAGTGGTCGGCGCGGGGGGTCAAACAATGAGCAGTTCTTC. Residues: CASSGRRGGSNNEQFF.

CDR3 in DNA: TGTGCCAGCAGTTTTTTCGGCAGGGGTGGTAATGAGCAGTTCTTC. Protein: CASSFFGRGGNEQFF. This chain connects TRBV27 to TRBJ2-1, with a weak D call TRBD1 (6 bases). The CDR3 has 15 amino acids. The germline CDR1 and CDR2 sequences are MNHEY and SMNVEV (reference sequence). The V end lost 3 bases, the J end lost 7 bases, and 16 bases lay between the germline ends.

The chain uses TRBV2 and TRBJ1-3; D uncertain. The germline CDR1 and CDR2 sequences are SNHLY and FYNNEI. This CDR3 is 12 amino acids long. V lost 8 bases to trimming and J lost 7 bases, with 12 bases between them. Written as DNA, the CDR3 is TGTGCCAGCCGATTCTCGGGTAACACCATATATTTT. This gives the protein CASRFSGNTIYF.

The gene calls are TRBV5-6 and TRBJ1-1; D gene unclear. The V gene's germline CDR1 is SGHDT and CDR2 YYEEEE. The germline V and J ends were trimmed by 4 bases and 7 bases, with 11 bases remaining between them. The CDR3 sequence is 12 residues long. The CDR3 spells CASSLDPFEAFF. DNA for the CDR3: TGTGCCAGCAGCCTAGACCCTTTTGAAGCTTTCTTT. The full variable domain, completed using reference TRBV5-6 and TRBJ1-1, is DAGVTQSPTHLIKTRGQQVTLRCSPKSGHDTVSWYQQALGQGPQFIFQYYEEEERQRGNFPDRFSGHQFPNYSSELNVNALLLGDSALYLCASSLDPFEAFFGQGTRLTVV.

This chain joins TRBV7-7 and TRBJ2-6; 8 nucleotides align to TRBD1. V trimming: 6 bases; J trimming: 2 bases; junction bases outside the gene matches: 6. The CDR3 extends over 16 amino acids. From germline, CDR1 is SSHAT and CDR2 FNYEAQ (reference sequence). Here the CDR3 DNA reads TGTGCCAGCAGACTGGACAGGGCCCCTGGGGCCAACGTCCTGACTTTC. Encoded protein: CASRLDRAPGANVLTF.